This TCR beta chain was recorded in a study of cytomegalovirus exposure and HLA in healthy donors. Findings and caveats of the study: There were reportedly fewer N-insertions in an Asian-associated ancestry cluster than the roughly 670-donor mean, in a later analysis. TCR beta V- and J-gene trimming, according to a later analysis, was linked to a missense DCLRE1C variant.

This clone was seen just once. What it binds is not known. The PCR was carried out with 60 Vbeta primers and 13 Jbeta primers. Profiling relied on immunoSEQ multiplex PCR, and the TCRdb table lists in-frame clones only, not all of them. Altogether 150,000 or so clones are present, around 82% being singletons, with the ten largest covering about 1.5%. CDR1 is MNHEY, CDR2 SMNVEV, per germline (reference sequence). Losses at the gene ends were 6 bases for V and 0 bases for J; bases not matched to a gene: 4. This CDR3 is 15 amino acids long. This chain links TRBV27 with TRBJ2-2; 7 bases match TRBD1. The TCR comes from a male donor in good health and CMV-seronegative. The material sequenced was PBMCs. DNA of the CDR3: TGTGCCAGCAGAGTCGGACAGGCGAACACCGGGGAGCTGTTTTTT. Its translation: CASRVGQANTGELFF.